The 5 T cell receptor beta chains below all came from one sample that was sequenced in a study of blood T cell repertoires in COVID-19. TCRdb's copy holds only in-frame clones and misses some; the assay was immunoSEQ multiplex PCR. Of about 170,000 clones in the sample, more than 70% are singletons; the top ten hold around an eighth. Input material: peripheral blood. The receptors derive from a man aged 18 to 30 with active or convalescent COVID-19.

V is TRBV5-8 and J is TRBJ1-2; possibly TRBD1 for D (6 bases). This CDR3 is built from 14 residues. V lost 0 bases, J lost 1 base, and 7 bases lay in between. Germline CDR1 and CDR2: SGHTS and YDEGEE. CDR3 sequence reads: CASSLEGVNYGYTF. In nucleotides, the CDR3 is TGTGCCAGCAGCTTGGAGGGGGTTAACTATGGCTACACCTTC.

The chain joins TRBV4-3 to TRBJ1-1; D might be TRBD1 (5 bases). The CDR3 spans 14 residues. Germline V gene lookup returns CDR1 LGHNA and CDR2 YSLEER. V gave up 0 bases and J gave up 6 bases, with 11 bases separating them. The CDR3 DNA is TGCGCCAGCAGCCAAGATAGGGGTGGGGCTGAAGCTTTCTTT. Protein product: CASSQDRGGAEAFF.

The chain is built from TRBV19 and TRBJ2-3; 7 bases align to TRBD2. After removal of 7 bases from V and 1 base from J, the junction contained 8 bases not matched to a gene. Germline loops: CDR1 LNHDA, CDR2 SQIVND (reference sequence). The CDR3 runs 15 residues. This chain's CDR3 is CASNSAGSRTDTQYF. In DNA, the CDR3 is TGTGCCAGTAATTCAGCGGGGAGTCGCACAGATACGCAGTATTTT.

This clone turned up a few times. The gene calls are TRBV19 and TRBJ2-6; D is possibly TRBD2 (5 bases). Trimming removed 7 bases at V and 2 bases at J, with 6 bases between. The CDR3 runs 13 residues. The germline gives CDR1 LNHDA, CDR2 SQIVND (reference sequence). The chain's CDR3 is CASTGTGANVLTF. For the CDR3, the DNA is TGTGCCAGTACCGGGACTGGGGCCAACGTCCTGACTTTC.

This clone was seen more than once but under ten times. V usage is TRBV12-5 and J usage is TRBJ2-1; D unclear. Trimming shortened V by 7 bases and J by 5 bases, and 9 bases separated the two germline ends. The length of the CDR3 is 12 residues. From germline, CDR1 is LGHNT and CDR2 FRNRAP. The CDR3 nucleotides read TGTGCTAGTGCCCGGTACGACAATGAGCAGTTCTTC. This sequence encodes CASARYDNEQFF.